These T cell receptor beta chains were read from a single sample in a study of T cell responses to AZD1222 COVID-19 vaccine. The table came from immunoSEQ multiplex PCR; TCRdb's copy has only in-frame clones and leaves some out. There are 95,000 to 150,000 clones in the sample; roughly 82% occur only once, and about a quarter lies in the top ten. Sequencing was performed on peripheral blood, taken 28 days after the second AZD1222 dose. The source is an adult who received the AZD1222 COVID-19 vaccine. Each CDR3 is given without its conserved first and last residue.

TRBJ1-1 TRBV5-4 ASSTRQGALAVEAF
TRBJ2-7 TRBV4-1 ASSQDRGGKSYEQY
TRBJ2-2 TRBV11-2 ASRRPGLAITGELF
TRBJ1-6 TRBV15 ATRGVGNSPLH
TRBJ1-2 TRBV4-2 ASSQDENTANYGYT
TRBJ1-6 TRBV6-2/TRBV6-3 ASSYGEAGGPNSPLH
TRBJ2-7 TRBV5-6 ASRGNSYEQY
TRBJ1-5 TRBV6-5 ASSYLGQGQPQH
TRBJ1-1 TRBV27 ASSLVGMNTEAF
TRBJ2-7 TRBV21-1 ASSNGNRGGGCYYEQY
TRBJ1-1 TRBV28 ASRPMGNWAF
TRBJ1-6 TRBV6-5 ASRVSGEFTPLH
TRBJ1-4 TRBV9 ASSEVSSNEKLF
TRBJ1-1 TRBV4-3 ASSQDPSDGAF